This T cell receptor (beta chain) was identified in a study of early T cells in non-severe SARS-CoV-2 infection. Overall study: Unpaired chains resulted from sequencing bulk RNA of unsorted whole blood.

Findings and caveats of the study: Clonotype matching in VDJdb favored anti-spike CD8 responses and did not capture private and CD4 specificities.

This CDR3 comprises 18 residues. The J segment lost 7 bases and the V segment lost 1 base, leaving 16 bases of the junction unmatched. Germline assignment: CDR1 SGHAT and CDR2 FQDESV (reference sequence). A note on this clonotype: Its antigen remains unidentified.

The library protocol tagged individual cDNA molecules with unique molecular identifiers. TCRdb re-called the 5' RACE reads through MiXCR, storing one row per CDR3 protein. Of about 80,000 distinct CDR3 sequences in the sample, roughly 4.7% were seen once. The clonotype originates from an adult who was a healthcare worker with PCR-confirmed SARS-CoV-2 infection or an uninfected control (not recorded which). V and J are TRBV11-1 and TRBJ2-5, with 9 bases identical to TRBD1. Specimen: whole blood, collected at baseline. CDR3 sequence: CASSLGGLGQGSDGTQYF. As DNA, the CDR3 is TGTGCCAGCAGCTTAGGCGGATTGGGACAGGGAAGCGACGGGACCCAGTACTTC.